Listed below are T cell receptor beta chains from one sample, sequenced in a study of T cells in narcolepsy. The repertoire was sequenced with immunoSEQ multiplex PCR; TCRdb's copy has only in-frame clones and lacks some. The sample carries about 27,000 clones, around three quarters recorded once. Sequenced: CD45RA- memory CD4+ T cells from PBMCs. These receptor sequences come from a human donor with narcolepsy. The CDR3 runs from the conserved cysteine through the conserved F or W. Fields, in order: V gene, CDR3 protein.

TRBV10-2,CATEPGRNEKLFF
TRBV7-2,CASRPGGLFSYNEQFF
TRBV7-2,CASSLPGDYEQYF
TRBV6-5,CASSSRGRISDTQYF
TRBV12-5,CASGGRLSGGQETQYF
TRBV6-5,CASRPYEQYF
TRBV2,CASSEIGTSGGTGELFF
TRBV6-1,CASSEFSGGATDTQYF
TRBV5-4,CASRSGLAGGLDEQFF
TRBV5-1,CASSLGGQSGNEQFF
TRBV15,CATSRDSRGAGGNTIYF
TRBV7-7,CASSLAEGDTQYF
TRBV20-1,CSARGGDTQYF
TRBV27,CASNMRQGADTQYF
TRBV19,CASSITGVGRGYTF
TRBV12-5,CASGPPGDVYNSPLHF
TRBV10-3,CAIGTGSRLDNEQFF
TRBV19,CASRVDWETSGGAYNEQFF
TRBV5-1,CASSSTGEGYEQYF
TRBV15,CATSRGDRLRYTF
TRBV29-1,CSVRTGRGYGYTF
TRBV5-1,CASSLDAGTSTEAFF
TRBV19,CASSIGGVRNTEAFF
TRBV5-4,CASSLLSYEQYF
TRBV11-2,CASSTSGEAFF
TRBV6-1,CASSAGPYNSPLHF
TRBV7-2,CASSLGGDSYGYTF
TRBV5-4,CASKVGGPNTGELFF
TRBV7-2,CASSLSTSGTHNEQFF
TRBV7-2,CASSSGGYGYTF
TRBV7-2,CASSLGLAGGIGYEQYF
TRBV2,CASSGIAGGMADTQYF
TRBV6-5,CASRGQGFVEQFF
TRBV6-1,CASSGGRPVETQYF
TRBV19,CASSIRLGVETQYF
TRBV6-5,CASSPSSGRAEQYF
TRBV19,CASNERGRNEQFF
TRBV11-3,CASSGRPDRVYIQYF
TRBV6-1,CASSGYGTGSYGYTF
TRBV11-3,CASSFGAEYQETQYF
TRBV7-2,CASSLRDSAGGYTF
TRBV29-1,CSGGDTEAFF
TRBV2,CASSEQGYSNQPQHF
TRBV30,CAWSVPGTRTEQYF
TRBV5-4,CASSLIAPPSGLTDTQYF
TRBV10-3,CAITRSQGAGGADYGYTF
TRBV18,CASSPLSGGAKDEQFF
TRBV9,CASSVVRTGLSSYNSPLHF
TRBV10-3,CAISESGDRAVNEQFF
TRBV11-2,CASSLDSGTSGYEQYF
TRBV5-1,CASSLRSSDRGYTF
TRBV6-5,CASSYGTSGLTTQYF
TRBV18,CASSPGQMPSTDTQYF
TRBV19,CASGQGPNTEAFF
TRBV10-1,CASSPGHSSGNTIYF
TRBV6-4,CASSDGLDRDYEQYF
TRBV5-5,CASSPPPTGGSHEQYF